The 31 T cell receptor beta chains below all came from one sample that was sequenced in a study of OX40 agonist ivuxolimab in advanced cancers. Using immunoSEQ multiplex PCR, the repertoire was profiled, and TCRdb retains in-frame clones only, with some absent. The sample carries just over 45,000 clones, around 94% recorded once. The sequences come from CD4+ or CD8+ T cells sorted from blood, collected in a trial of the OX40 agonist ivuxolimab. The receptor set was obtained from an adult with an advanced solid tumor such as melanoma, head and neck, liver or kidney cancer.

Written as DNA, the CDR3 is TGTGCCAGCAACAGGGACAGTTCGAACTATGGCTACACCTTC. Amino acid sequence: CASNRDSSNYGYTF. The J gene is TRBJ1-2, the V gene TRBV9; TRBD1 matches at 7 bases. This CDR3 region has 14 residues. V shed 6 bases and J 2 bases; nucleotides not matched to a gene: 7. Germline V gene sequence: CDR1 SGDLS, CDR2 YYNGEE.

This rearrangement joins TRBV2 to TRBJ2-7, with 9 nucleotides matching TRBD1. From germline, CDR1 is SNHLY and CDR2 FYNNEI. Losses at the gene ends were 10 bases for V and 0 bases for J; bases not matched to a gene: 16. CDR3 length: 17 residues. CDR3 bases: TGTGCCACCGATAAGAACGGGGGACAGGGTCCCTCCTACGAGCAGTACTTC. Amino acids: CATDKNGGQGPSYEQYF.

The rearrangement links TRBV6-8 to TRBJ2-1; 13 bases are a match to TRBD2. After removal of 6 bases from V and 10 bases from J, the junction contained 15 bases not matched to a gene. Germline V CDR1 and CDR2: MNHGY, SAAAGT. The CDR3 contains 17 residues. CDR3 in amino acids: CASSSNLGTSGNPEQFF. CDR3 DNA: TGTGCCAGCAGCTCCAACCTGGGGACTAGCGGGAACCCCGAGCAGTTCTTC.

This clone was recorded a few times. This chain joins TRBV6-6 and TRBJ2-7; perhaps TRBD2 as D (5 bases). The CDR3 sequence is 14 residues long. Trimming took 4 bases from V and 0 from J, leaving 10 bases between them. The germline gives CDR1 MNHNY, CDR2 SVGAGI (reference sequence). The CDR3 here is CASSFGESSYEQYF. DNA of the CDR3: TGTGCCAGCAGTTTCGGGGAGAGCTCCTACGAGCAGTACTTC.

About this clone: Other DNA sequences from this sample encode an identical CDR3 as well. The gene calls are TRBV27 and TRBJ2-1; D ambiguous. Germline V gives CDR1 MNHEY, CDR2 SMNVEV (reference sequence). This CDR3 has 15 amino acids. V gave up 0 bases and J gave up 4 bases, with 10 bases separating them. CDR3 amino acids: CASSLSGIPYNEQFF. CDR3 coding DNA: TGTGCCAGCAGTTTATCGGGGATACCTTACAATGAGCAGTTCTTC.

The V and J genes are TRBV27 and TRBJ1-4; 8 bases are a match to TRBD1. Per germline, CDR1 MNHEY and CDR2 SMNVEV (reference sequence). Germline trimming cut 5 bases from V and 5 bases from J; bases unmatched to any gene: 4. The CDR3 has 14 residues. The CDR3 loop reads CASSPTGVNEKLFF. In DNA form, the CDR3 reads TGTGCCAGCAGTCCGACAGGGGTCAATGAAAAACTGTTTTTT. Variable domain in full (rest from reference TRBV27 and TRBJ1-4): EAQVTQNPRYLITVTGKKLTVTCSQNMNHEYMSWYRQDPGLGLRQIYYSMNVEVTDKGDVPEGYKVSRKEKRNFPLILESPSPNQTSLYFCASSPTGVNEKLFFGSGTQLSVL.

CDR3 nucleotides: TGCGCCAAACCATTCGGGACTAGCAGTGTAGAGACCCAGTACTTC. Its protein is CAKPFGTSSVETQYF. The chain employs TRBV10-1 and TRBJ2-5; 9 nucleotides align to TRBD2. The length of the CDR3 is 15 residues. With 10 bases clipped from V and 4 bases from J, the junction kept 13 bases outside the gene matches. The germline gives CDR1 WNHNN, CDR2 SYGVQD (reference sequence).

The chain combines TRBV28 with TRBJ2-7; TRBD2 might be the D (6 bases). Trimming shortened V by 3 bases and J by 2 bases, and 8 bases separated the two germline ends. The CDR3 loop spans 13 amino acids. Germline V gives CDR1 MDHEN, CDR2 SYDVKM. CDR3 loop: CASSLGGTYEQYF. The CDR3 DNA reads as TGTGCCAGCAGTTTGGGGGGAACCTACGAGCAGTACTTC.

In DNA, the CDR3 is TGTGCCAGCAGTGACCCGGACAGGGCTAATAACACTGAAGCTTTCTTT. Protein sequence: CASSDPDRANNTEAFF. This chain connects TRBV6-4 to TRBJ1-1, with 8 positions matching TRBD1. V shed 2 bases, J shed 2 bases, and the junction held 7 bases outside the gene matches. This CDR3 comprises 16 residues. Germline V lookup: CDR1 MRHNA, CDR2 SNTAGT.

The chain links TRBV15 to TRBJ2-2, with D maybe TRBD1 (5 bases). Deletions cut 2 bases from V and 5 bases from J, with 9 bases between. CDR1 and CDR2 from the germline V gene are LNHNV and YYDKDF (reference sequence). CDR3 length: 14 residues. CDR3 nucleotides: TGTGCCACCAGCAGAATCGGACATACCGGGGAGCTGTTTTTT. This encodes CATSRIGHTGELFF.

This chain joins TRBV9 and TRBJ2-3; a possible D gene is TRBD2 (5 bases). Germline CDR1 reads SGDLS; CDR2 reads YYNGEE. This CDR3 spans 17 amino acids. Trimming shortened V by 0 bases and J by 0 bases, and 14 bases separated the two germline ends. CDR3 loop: CASSVGFWRTSTDTQYF. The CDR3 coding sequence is TGTGCCAGCAGCGTAGGATTTTGGCGGACTAGCACAGATACGCAGTATTTT.

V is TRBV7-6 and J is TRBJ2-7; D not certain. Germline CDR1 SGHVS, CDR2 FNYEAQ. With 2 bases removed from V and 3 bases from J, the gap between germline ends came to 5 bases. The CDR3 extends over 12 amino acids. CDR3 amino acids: CASSLSGYEQYF. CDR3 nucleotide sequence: TGTGCCAGCAGCTTATCAGGCTACGAGCAGTACTTC.

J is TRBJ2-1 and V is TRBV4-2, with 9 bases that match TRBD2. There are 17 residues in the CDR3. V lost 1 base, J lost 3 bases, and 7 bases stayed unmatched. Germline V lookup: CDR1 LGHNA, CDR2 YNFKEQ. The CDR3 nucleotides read TGTGCCAGCAGCCAAGCCATCACTAGCGGGTACTACAATGAGCAGTTCTTC. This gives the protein CASSQAITSGYYNEQFF.

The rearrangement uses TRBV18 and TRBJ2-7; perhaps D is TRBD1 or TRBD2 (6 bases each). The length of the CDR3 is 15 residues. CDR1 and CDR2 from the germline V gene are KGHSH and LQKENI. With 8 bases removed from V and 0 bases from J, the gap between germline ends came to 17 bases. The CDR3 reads CASSAGRGGSYEQYF. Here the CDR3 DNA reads TGTGCCAGCAGCGCGGGCAGGGGAGGCTCCTACGAGCAGTACTTC.

CDR3 amino acids: CASSFLGSEQFF. CDR3 nucleotides: TGTGCCAGCAGCTTCCTAGGTTCTGAGCAGTTCTTC. The rearrangement links TRBV13 to TRBJ2-1; D not resolved. Between the trimmed V and J ends, which lost 3 bases and 9 bases, there was a span of 9 bases. This CDR3 has 12 residues. The germline gives CDR1 PRHDT, CDR2 FYEKMQ (reference sequence).

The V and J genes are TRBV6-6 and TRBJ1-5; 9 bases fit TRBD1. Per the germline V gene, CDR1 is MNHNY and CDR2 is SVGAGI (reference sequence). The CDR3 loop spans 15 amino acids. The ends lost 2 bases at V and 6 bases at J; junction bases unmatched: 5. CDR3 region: CASSYMTGGSQPQHF. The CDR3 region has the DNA TGTGCCAGCAGTTACATGACAGGGGGAAGTCAGCCCCAGCATTTT.

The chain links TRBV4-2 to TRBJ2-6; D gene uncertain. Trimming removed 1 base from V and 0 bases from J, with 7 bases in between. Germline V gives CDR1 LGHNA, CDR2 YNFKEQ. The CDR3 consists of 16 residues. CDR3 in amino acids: CASSQVYYSGANVLTF. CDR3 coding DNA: TGTGCCAGCAGCCAAGTCTATTACTCTGGGGCCAACGTCCTGACTTTC.

CDR3 coding DNA: TGTGCCAGCACCACCCCTAGCGGGCGGGCAGATACGCAGTATTTT. Translating gives CASTTPSGRADTQYF. The V gene is TRBV13, the J gene TRBJ2-3; 8 nucleotides match TRBD2. Germline CDR1 reads PRHDT; CDR2 reads FYEKMQ (reference sequence). CDR3 size: 15 residues. V lost 7 bases, J lost 4 bases, and 10 bases stayed unmatched.

CDR3 amino acids: CASSFGGNAYEQYF. The CDR3 DNA reads as TGTGCCAGCAGCTTTGGCGGGAATGCCTACGAGCAGTACTTC. The rearrangement joins TRBV11-1 to TRBJ2-7; D is perhaps TRBD2 (6 bases). Trimming removed 3 bases at V and 2 bases at J, with 11 bases between. Germline V lookup: CDR1 SGHAT, CDR2 FQDESV (reference sequence). This CDR3 comprises 14 residues.

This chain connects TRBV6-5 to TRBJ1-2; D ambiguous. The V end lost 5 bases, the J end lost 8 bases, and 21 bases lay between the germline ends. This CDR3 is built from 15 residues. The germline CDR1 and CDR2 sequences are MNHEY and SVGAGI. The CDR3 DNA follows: TGTGCCAGCAGTCCTTATTTGACGGTGAATGAGGGCTACACCTTC. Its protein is CASSPYLTVNEGYTF.

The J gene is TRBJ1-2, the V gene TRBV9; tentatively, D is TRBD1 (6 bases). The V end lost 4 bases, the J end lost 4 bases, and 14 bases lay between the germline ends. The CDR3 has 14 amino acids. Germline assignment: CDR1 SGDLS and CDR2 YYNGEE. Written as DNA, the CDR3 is TGTGCCAGCAGCCCCCTAGGGGGGCTCTATGGCTACACCTTC. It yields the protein CASSPLGGLYGYTF.

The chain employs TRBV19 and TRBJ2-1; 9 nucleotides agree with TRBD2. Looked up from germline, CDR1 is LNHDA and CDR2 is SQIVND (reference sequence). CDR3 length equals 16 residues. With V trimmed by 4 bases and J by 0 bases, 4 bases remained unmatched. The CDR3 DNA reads TGTGCCAGTAGTAGTCTAGCGGGAAACTCCTACAATGAGCAGTTCTTC. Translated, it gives CASSSLAGNSYNEQFF. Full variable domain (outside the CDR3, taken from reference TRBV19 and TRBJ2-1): DGGITQSPKYLFRKEGQNVTLSCEQNLNHDAMYWYRQDPGQGLRLIYYSQIVNDFQKGDIAEGYSVSREKKESFPLTVTSAQKNPTAFYLCASSSLAGNSYNEQFFGPGTRLTVL.

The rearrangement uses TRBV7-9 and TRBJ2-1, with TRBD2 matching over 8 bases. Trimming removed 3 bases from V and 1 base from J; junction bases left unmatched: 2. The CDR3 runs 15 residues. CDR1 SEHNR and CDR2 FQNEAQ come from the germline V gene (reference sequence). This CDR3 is CASSFTSGSYNEQFF. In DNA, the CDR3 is TGTGCCAGCAGCTTCACTAGCGGATCCTACAATGAGCAGTTCTTC.

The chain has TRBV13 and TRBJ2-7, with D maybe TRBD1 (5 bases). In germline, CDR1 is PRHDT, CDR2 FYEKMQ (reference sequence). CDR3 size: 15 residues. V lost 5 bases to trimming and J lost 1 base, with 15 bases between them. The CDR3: CASSIRGLVSYEQYF. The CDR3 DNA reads TGTGCCAGCAGCATAAGGGGCCTAGTTTCCTACGAGCAGTACTTC.

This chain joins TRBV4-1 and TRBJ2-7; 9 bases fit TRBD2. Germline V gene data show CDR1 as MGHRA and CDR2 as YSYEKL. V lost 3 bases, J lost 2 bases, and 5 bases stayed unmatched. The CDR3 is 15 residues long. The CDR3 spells CASSHYSGGPYEQYF. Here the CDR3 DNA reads TGCGCCAGCAGCCACTATAGCGGGGGTCCCTACGAGCAGTACTTC.

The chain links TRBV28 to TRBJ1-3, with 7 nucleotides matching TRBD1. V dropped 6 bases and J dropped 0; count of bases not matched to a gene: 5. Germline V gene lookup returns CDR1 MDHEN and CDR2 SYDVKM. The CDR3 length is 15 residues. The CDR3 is CASSRDSSSGNTIYF. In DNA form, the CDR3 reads TGTGCCAGCAGCCGGGACAGTTCCTCTGGAAACACCATATATTTT.

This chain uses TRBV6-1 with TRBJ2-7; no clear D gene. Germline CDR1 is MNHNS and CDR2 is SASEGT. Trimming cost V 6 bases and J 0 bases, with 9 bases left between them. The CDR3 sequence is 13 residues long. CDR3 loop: CASRTVSSYEQYF. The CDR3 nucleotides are TGTGCCAGCAGGACGGTGAGCTCCTACGAGCAGTACTTC.

The CDR3 region has the DNA TGTGCCAGCAGCTTAGGCCCACAGGTGAACACTGAAGCTTTCTTT. It translates to CASSLGPQVNTEAFF. V gene TRBV7-2 combines with J gene TRBJ1-1; tentative D call: TRBD1 (5 bases). Trimming removed 1 base at V and 0 bases at J, with 9 bases between. Germline CDR1 and CDR2: SGHTA and FQGNSA. This CDR3 region has 15 residues.

This CDR3 is CASSFQTGDGYGYTF. CDR3 nucleotides: TGTGCCAGCAGCTTCCAGACAGGGGATGGGTATGGCTACACCTTC. The V and J genes are TRBV7-9 and TRBJ1-2, with 8 bases aligning to TRBD1. V shed 3 bases, J shed 5 bases, and the junction held 8 bases outside the gene matches. The germline CDR1 and CDR2 sequences are SEHNR and FQNEAQ (reference sequence). This CDR3 contains 15 residues.

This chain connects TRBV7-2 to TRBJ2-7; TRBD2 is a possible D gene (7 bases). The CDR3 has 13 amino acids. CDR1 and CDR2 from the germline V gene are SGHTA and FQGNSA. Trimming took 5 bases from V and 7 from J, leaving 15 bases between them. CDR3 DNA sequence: TGTGCCAGCAGCAGAGGCAGGGGAGGGGAGCAGTACTTC. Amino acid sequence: CASSRGRGGEQYF.

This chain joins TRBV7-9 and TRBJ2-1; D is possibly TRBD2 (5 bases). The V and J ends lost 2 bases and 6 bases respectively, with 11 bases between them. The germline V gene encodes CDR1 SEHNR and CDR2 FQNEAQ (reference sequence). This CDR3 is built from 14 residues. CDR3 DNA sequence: TGTGCCAGCAGCTTATATCCTAGCCTCAATGAGCAGTTCTTC. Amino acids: CASSLYPSLNEQFF.